The clone carrying this T cell receptor (beta chain) was observed a few times. What it recognizes is unknown. MiXCR was run by TCRdb on the RT-PCR reads, yielding one entry per CDR3 protein. The sample lists approximately 290,000 distinct CDR3 sequences, 22% occurring once. This specimen belongs to a study of response to subunit inactivated influenza vaccine. Study conclusions and caveats: Authors suggested each seasonal influenza vaccination recruits few new T cells.

Losses at the gene ends were 0 bases for V and 4 bases for J; bases not matched to a gene: 5. The CDR3 runs to 16 residues. CDR1 is SGDLS, CDR2 YYNGEE, per germline. This clonotype was obtained from a man aged 50 to 69 who received an inactivated influenza vaccine. The V gene is TRBV9, the J gene TRBJ2-3; 10 bases are shared with TRBD2. Specimen: PBMCs from blood, collected about 19 months after vaccination. CDR3 nucleotide sequence: TGTGCCAGCAGCGTAGCAGCGGGAGGGCCCTCAGATACGCAGTATTTT. Its protein is CASSVAAGGPSDTQYF.